The source of this T cell receptor (beta chain) is a study of blood T cell repertoires in COVID-19. Trimming left V 10 bases short and J 5 bases short, with 14 bases between. The CDR3 totals 12 residues. The germline V gene encodes CDR1 KGHDR and CDR2 SFDVKD. Generated by immunoSEQ multiplex PCR, the TCRdb table keeps only in-frame clones and is missing some. Here the sample spans hundreds of thousands of clones, roughly 90% being singletons. The source of this sequence is a woman aged 25 to 39 with COVID-19, enrolled during active disease. Sample: peripheral blood. This rearrangement joins TRBV24-1 to TRBJ2-7; D unclear. CDR3 region: CATRLWYHEQYF. The DNA of the CDR3 is TGTGCCACGAGGCTTTGGTATCACGAGCAGTACTTC.